The 27 T cell receptor beta chains below were found in one sample sequenced in a study of T cell responses to AZD1222 COVID-19 vaccine. TCRdb's copy holds only in-frame clones and misses some; the assay was immunoSEQ multiplex PCR. Among around 130,000 clones, 88% were seen once, and the ten largest hold about 3.5%. Source: peripheral blood, taken on day 0 of AZD1222 vaccination. These receptor sequences come from an adult in good health.

CDR3 DNA sequence: TGCGCCAGCAGCCAAGGGAGGATTGGACTAGCGGGAGCGAAGGAGCAGTTCTTC. Translated, it gives CASSQGRIGLAGAKEQFF. The rearrangement links TRBV4-3 to TRBJ2-1; TRBD2 agrees at 13 bases. The V segment lost 1 base and the J segment 10 bases; nucleotides outside the gene matches: 13. The CDR3 extends over 18 amino acids. Germline assignment: CDR1 LGHNA and CDR2 YSLEER.

This sequence joins TRBV11-3 and TRBJ2-2; D is undetermined. The CDR3 loop spans 14 amino acids. Per the germline V gene, CDR1 is SGHNT and CDR2 is YENEEA. V shed 3 bases and J shed 4 bases, with 9 bases lying between them. DNA for the CDR3: TGTGCCAGCAGCTTGGTCGGGTCCACCGGGGAGCTGTTTTTT. Translated: CASSLVGSTGELFF.

This chain connects TRBV3-1 (or the pseudogene TRBV3-2) to TRBJ2-6; 7 positions match TRBD1. V shed 0 bases and J 0 bases; nucleotides not matched to a gene: 11. Germline V gives CDR1 LGHDT, CDR2 YNNKEL (reference sequence). This CDR3 contains 20 residues. As DNA, the CDR3 is TGTGCCAGCAGCCAAGAGGGACAGAGTTTTTCCAACTCTGGGGCCAACGTCCTGACTTTC. The encoded protein is CASSQEGQSFSNSGANVLTF.

Only one count was recorded for this clone. The chain uses TRBV24-1 and TRBJ2-1, with 10 bases lining up with TRBD2. Trimming cost V 3 bases and J 6 bases; bases outside gene matches: 1. The CDR3 loop spans 14 amino acids. Germline CDR1 KGHDR, CDR2 SFDVKD. The CDR3 reads CATSDPSGSNEQFF. DNA of the CDR3: TGTGCCACCAGTGATCCTAGCGGGAGCAATGAGCAGTTCTTC.

The chain carries TRBV29-1 and TRBJ2-7, with TRBD1 identical over 8 bases. CDR3 length: 12 amino acids. The germline CDR1 and CDR2 sequences are SQVTM and ANQGSEA. The trim removed 7 bases at V and 5 bases at J, leaving 7 bases unmatched. The CDR3, as DNA: TGCAGCGCCCGGACAGGGCCGAACGAGCAGTACTTC. Residues: CSARTGPNEQYF.

The V and J genes are TRBV7-6 and TRBJ2-4; TRBD1 matches 8 bases. This CDR3 spans 15 amino acids. From germline, CDR1 is SGHVS and CDR2 FNYEAQ. The V gene end was trimmed by 4 bases and the J gene end by 6 bases; junction bases not matched to a gene: 8. In nucleotides, the CDR3 is TGTGCCAGCAGCTCAGGACAGGGTTCGAGAAACATTCAGTACTTC. Encoded protein: CASSSGQGSRNIQYF.

This rearrangement joins TRBV4-3 to TRBJ2-3; no reliable D call. CDR1 and CDR2 (germline): LGHNA, YSLEER. Trimming pared 0 bases from V and 2 bases from J, leaving 12 bases between. CDR3 size: 16 residues. The CDR3 protein is CASSQDYSELTDTQYF. Written as DNA, the CDR3 is TGCGCCAGCAGCCAAGATTATTCCGAACTCACAGATACGCAGTATTTT.

CDR3 in DNA: TGTGCCAGCAGTAAGCAGGGCTCCCCGACCCTCCACTTT. It is translated as CASSKQGSPTLHF. The chain uses TRBV6-5 and TRBJ1-6, with TRBD1 as a possible D gene (5 bases). V lost 5 bases, J lost 14 bases, and 16 bases lay in between. Germline assignment: CDR1 MNHEY and CDR2 SVGAGI. This CDR3 region has 13 residues.

V gene TRBV5-4 combines with J gene TRBJ2-6; D is unresolved. The germline V gene encodes CDR1 SGHNT and CDR2 YYREEE (reference sequence). The CDR3 covers 18 residues. V gave up 4 bases and J gave up 0 bases, with 17 bases separating them. CDR3 in amino acids: CASSAPGLPASGANVLTF. CDR3 in DNA: TGTGCCAGCAGCGCGCCTGGGCTACCTGCCTCTGGGGCCAACGTCCTGACTTTC.

The V call is TRBV18, the J call TRBJ2-4; 10 bases fit TRBD1. The CDR3 is 11 residues long. Germline trimming cut 2 bases from V and 14 bases from J; bases unmatched to any gene: 0. Germline V gene lookup returns CDR1 KGHSH and CDR2 LQKENI. The CDR3, as DNA: TGTGCCAGCTCACCAGGACAGGGGGAGTACTTC. It codes for CASSPGQGEYF.

The chain employs TRBV6-1 and TRBJ1-1; no clear D gene. Germline CDR1 is MNHNS and CDR2 is SASEGT. The CDR3 spans 14 residues. Trimming pared 2 bases from V and 2 bases from J, leaving 9 bases between. DNA for the CDR3: TGTGCCAGCAGTGAATTGATGACCAACACTGAAGCTTTCTTT. Residues: CASSELMTNTEAFF.

The CDR3 is CASSGTFGKLFF. In DNA, the CDR3 is TGTGCCAGCAGTGGGACATTTGGAAAACTGTTTTTT. The J gene is TRBJ1-4, the V gene TRBV27, with a weak D call TRBD1 (6 bases). CDR1 is MNHEY, CDR2 SMNVEV, per germline (reference sequence). Trimming took off 5 bases at V and 10 bases at J, with 11 bases between the two ends. The CDR3 consists of 12 residues.

The chain carries TRBV30 and TRBJ1-6; D uncertain. This CDR3 is 15 amino acids long. Trimming stripped 5 bases from V and 9 bases from J, with 20 bases between. CDR1 is GTSNPN, CDR2 SVGIG, per germline (reference sequence). CDR3 sequence: CAWSQADKPRSPLHF. The CDR3 nucleotides are TGTGCCTGGTCCCAGGCAGATAAGCCCCGTTCACCCCTCCACTTT.

The V call is TRBV9, the J call TRBJ1-4; maybe TRBD1 (6 bases). Germline lookup yields CDR1 SGDLS and CDR2 YYNGEE. Trimming took 4 bases from V and 7 from J, leaving 20 bases between them. This CDR3 is built from 16 residues. The CDR3 DNA is TGTGCCAGCAGCCGTGGGGGGGCGGGCGTTAGTGAAAAACTGTTTTTT. It yields the protein CASSRGGAGVSEKLFF.

V usage is TRBV9 and J usage is TRBJ1-2, with D unresolved. CDR1 SGDLS and CDR2 YYNGEE come from the germline V gene. This CDR3 spans 13 amino acids. V was clipped by 2 bases and J by 2 bases, with 7 bases between them. The CDR3 nucleotides are TGTGCCAGCAGCGTGAGGGCCAACTATGGCTACACCTTC. This sequence encodes CASSVRANYGYTF.

V gene TRBV6-5 combines with J gene TRBJ1-2; D unresolved. Germline lookup yields CDR1 MNHEY and CDR2 SVGAGI. V was clipped by 3 bases and J by 4 bases, with 12 bases between them. The CDR3 is 14 residues long. CDR3 DNA: TGTGCCAGCAGTTATAGTCCGGAGACCTATGGCTACACCTTC. Its translation is CASSYSPETYGYTF.

The chain recombines TRBV24-1 with TRBJ2-7, with D possibly being TRBD1 (6 bases). The CDR3 spans 15 residues. CDR1 is KGHDR, CDR2 SFDVKD, per germline. V was pared by 5 bases and J by 4 bases, with 17 bases between. The CDR3 spells CATSAPGHRTYEQYF. CDR3 nucleotides: TGTGCCACCAGTGCCCCGGGACATAGGACATACGAGCAGTACTTC.

This clone was seen only a few times. The chain combines TRBV7-9 with TRBJ1-6; 8 bases fit TRBD1. V lost 2 bases, J lost 9 bases, and 3 bases stayed unmatched. This CDR3 is built from 14 residues. Germline V lookup: CDR1 SEHNR, CDR2 FQNEAQ (reference sequence). The CDR3 nucleotides read TGTGCCAGCAGCTTACCGCAGGGGGCTTCACCCCTCCACTTT. This sequence encodes CASSLPQGASPLHF.

The chain carries TRBV3-1 (or the pseudogene TRBV3-2) and TRBJ2-3; 7 bases are shared with TRBD2. CDR1 is LGHDT, CDR2 YNNKEL, per germline (reference sequence). The CDR3 runs to 15 residues. With 1 base clipped from V and 3 bases from J, the junction kept 4 bases outside the gene matches. The CDR3 nucleotides are TGTGCCAGCAGCCAAGGGGCGGGAGTGACAGATACGCAGTATTTT. Encoded protein: CASSQGAGVTDTQYF.

This clone was counted many times. The V gene is TRBV2, the J gene TRBJ2-2; weak D call: TRBD2 (5 bases). The CDR3 sequence is 15 residues long. V was pared by 4 bases and J by 0 bases, with 9 bases between. Germline V lookup: CDR1 SNHLY, CDR2 FYNNEI. CDR3 bases: TGTGCCAGCAGTGCGGACGGGGCGAACACCGGGGAGCTGTTTTTT. Its translation is CASSADGANTGELFF.

This clone was recorded a few times. The gene calls are TRBV7-2 and TRBJ1-3; TRBD1 is a possible D gene (5 bases). The germline V gene encodes CDR1 SGHTA and CDR2 FQGNSA. The CDR3 has 15 amino acids. V gave up 4 bases and J gave up 1 base, with 11 bases separating them. CDR3 protein: CASSYAQGSGNTIYF. CDR3 DNA: TGTGCCAGCAGCTACGCCCAGGGTTCTGGAAACACCATATATTTT.

The chain links TRBV29-1 to TRBJ2-5; tentatively, D is TRBD1 (5 bases). The germline V gene encodes CDR1 SQVTM and CDR2 ANQGSEA. Deletions cut 6 bases from V and 4 bases from J, with 12 bases between. There are 12 residues in the CDR3. The CDR3 here is CSVNVRAETQYF. In DNA, the CDR3 is TGCAGCGTCAACGTCAGGGCAGAGACCCAGTACTTC.

V usage is TRBV9 and J usage is TRBJ2-1; D perhaps matches TRBD1 (6 bases). The CDR3 is 16 amino acids. Between the trimmed V and J ends, which lost 3 bases and 0 bases, there was a span of 13 bases. Germline-derived CDR1 and CDR2 are SGDLS and YYNGEE. CDR3 coding DNA: TGTGCCAGCAGCGGAAACAGGGCCAACTCCTACAATGAGCAGTTCTTC. Amino acids: CASSGNRANSYNEQFF. Full variable domain (rest looked up from reference TRBV9 and TRBJ2-1): DSGVTQTPKHLITATGQRVTLRCSPRSGDLSVYWYQQSLDQGLQFLIQYYNGEERAKGNILERFSAQQFPDLHSELNLSSLELGDSALYFCASSGNRANSYNEQFFGPGTRLTVL.

The gene calls are TRBV18 and TRBJ1-3; D is unclear. The CDR3 has 14 residues. Germline CDR1 reads KGHSH; CDR2 reads LQKENI. The germline V and J ends were trimmed by 0 bases and 4 bases, with 7 bases remaining between them. CDR3 nucleotides: TGTGCCAGCTCACCACCGACTTTAGGAAACACCATATATTTT. Translation gives CASSPPTLGNTIYF.

This clone has only one observation. CDR3 sequence: CASSPGGFGYTF. The DNA for the CDR3 is TGTGCCAGCAGCCCGGGCGGGTTTGGCTACACCTTC. The gene calls are TRBV11-2 and TRBJ1-2, with unresolved D. Germline V gives CDR1 SGHAT, CDR2 FQNNGV. This CDR3 is 12 amino acids long. The ends were cut back, 5 bases at V and 7 bases at J, with 11 bases in the middle.

The V and J genes are TRBV2 and TRBJ2-2; a weak D match, TRBD1 (5 bases). From germline, CDR1 is SNHLY and CDR2 FYNNEI. CDR3 length: 16 residues. Trimming shortened V by 1 base and J by 6 bases, and 15 bases separated the two germline ends. Here the CDR3 reads CASSEVGAGISGELFF. CDR3 in DNA: TGTGCCAGCAGTGAAGTAGGGGCAGGGATATCCGGGGAGCTGTTTTTT.

The gene calls are TRBV4-1 and TRBJ1-2; 8 bases match TRBD1. V trimming: 0 bases; J trimming: 5 bases; junction bases outside the gene matches: 5. The germline V gene encodes CDR1 MGHRA and CDR2 YSYEKL. The CDR3 sequence is 15 residues long. This CDR3 reads CASSQDPTGAYGYTF. The CDR3 coding sequence is TGCGCCAGCAGCCAAGATCCGACAGGGGCGTATGGCTACACCTTC.